A single sample gave rise to the 5 T cell receptor beta chains below, sequenced in a study of Ad26.COV2.S vaccination and SARS-CoV-2 variants. The repertoire was sequenced with immunoSEQ multiplex PCR; TCRdb's copy has only in-frame clones and lacks some. In the table there are about 410,000 clones, more than 85% of which are singletons. Specified treatment: about 20 received Ad26.COV2.S at low or high dose, single or two shots; about 5 received placebo; per-sample allocation not given. The samples date from day 63 after the first vaccine or placebo injection. The material sequenced was peripheral blood, taken in a trial of Ad26.COV2.S vaccine versus placebo. These receptors all stem from a person between 18 and 60 years old who received the Ad26.COV2.S COVID-19 vaccine or a placebo.

The CDR3 sequence: CASSLQRDTDTQYF. CDR3 coding DNA: TGTGCCAGCAGTTTACAGCGGGACACAGATACGCAGTATTTT. This chain uses TRBV27 with TRBJ2-3; TRBD2 matches 7 bases. The CDR3 sequence is 14 residues long. Germline lookup yields CDR1 MNHEY and CDR2 SMNVEV (reference sequence). The trim removed 2 bases at V and 2 bases at J, leaving 1 base unmatched.

This chain joins TRBV12-3 or TRBV12-4 and TRBJ1-5, with unresolved D. The CDR3 runs to 13 residues. V gave up 1 base and J gave up 7 bases, with 8 bases separating them. The CDR3 DNA sequence: TGTGCCAGCAGTTTAGGCAGCCAACAGCCCCAGCATTTT. Translation gives CASSLGSQQPQHF.

The chain links TRBV6-5 to TRBJ1-1; D remains ambiguous. The CDR3 runs to 13 residues. Germline CDR1 reads MNHEY; CDR2 reads SVGAGI. V was pared by 9 bases and J by 0 bases, with 11 bases between. The CDR3 DNA reads as TGTGCCAGTCCACGTCCCCTGAACACTGAAGCTTTCTTT. Protein: CASPRPLNTEAFF.

This clone was observed a handful of times. The chain uses TRBV7-2 and TRBJ2-3; 8 bases are a match to TRBD2. V trimming: 3 bases; J trimming: 4 bases; junction bases outside the gene matches: 6. The V gene's germline CDR1 is SGHTA and CDR2 FQGNSA. The CDR3 totals 15 residues. CDR3 in DNA: TGTGCCAGCAGCTTCCGAGCGGGGGACTCAGATACGCAGTATTTT. It translates to CASSFRAGDSDTQYF. Together with reference TRBV7-2 and TRBJ2-3, the CDR3 gives the full variable domain: GAGVSQSPSNKVTEKGKDVELRCDPISGHTALYWYRQSLGQGLEFLIYFQGNSAPDKSGLPSDRFSAERTGGSVSTLTIQRTQQEDSAVYLCASSFRAGDSDTQYFGPGTRLTVL.

For this clone: This specimen includes other DNA sequences encoding the same CDR3. This rearrangement joins TRBV29-1 to TRBJ1-3; tentative D call: TRBD1 (5 bases). V was shortened by 4 bases and J by 2 bases, with 9 bases between the two germline ends. Germline V gives CDR1 SQVTM, CDR2 ANQGSEA. The CDR3 loop spans 13 amino acids. The CDR3 DNA reads as TGCAGCGTTGGAGACAGCGCTGGAAACACCATATATTTT. Translating it yields CSVGDSAGNTIYF. Using reference TRBV29-1 and TRBJ1-3 for the parts outside the CDR3, the full variable domain is SAVISQKPSRDICQRGTSLTIQCQVDSQVTMMFWYRQQPGQSLTLIATANQGSEATYESGFVIDKFPISRPNLTFSTLTVSNMSPEDSSIYLCSVGDSAGNTIYFGEGSWLTVV.